These 4 T cell receptor beta chains were all obtained from the same sample, sequenced in a study of CD8 T cells in Susac syndrome. An input of about 0.45 to 1 ug of RNA was subjected to reverse transcription using random hexamers. TCRdb processed the immunoSEQ multiplex PCR reads anew with MiXCR; each CDR3 protein has one entry. The sample holds over 200,000 distinct CDR3 sequences, more than 85% seen once. Sequenced sample: CD4+ T cells from PBMCs. These receptors all come from a human donor with multiple sclerosis.

The J gene is TRBJ1-2, the V gene TRBV12-3 or TRBV12-4, with TRBD1 matching over 7 bases. Trimming took 3 bases from V and 12 from J; bases not matched to a gene: 10. This CDR3 contains 13 residues. CDR3: CASSLKDRSPNTF. In DNA, the CDR3 is TGTGCCAGCAGTTTGAAGGACAGGTCACCCAACACCTTC.

This sequence joins TRBV20-1 and TRBJ2-5; 11 nucleotides align to TRBD2. The CDR3 extends over 15 amino acids. The trim removed 5 bases at V and 3 bases at J, leaving 8 bases unmatched. The V gene's germline CDR1 is DFQATT and CDR2 SNEGSKA (reference sequence). In DNA, the CDR3 is TGCAGTGCTTCCCGACTAGCGGGGCAAAAAGAGACCCAGTACTTC. Encoded protein: CSASRLAGQKETQYF.

The chain links TRBV11-1 to TRBJ2-3; 7 bases map to TRBD1. Germline V gene lookup returns CDR1 SGHAT and CDR2 FQDESV (reference sequence). J lost 4 bases, V lost 6 bases, and 13 bases had no gene match. The CDR3 is 16 amino acids. The CDR3 nucleotides read TGTGCCAGCAGGGGACAGCCAAGGAATTTGGCAGATACGCAGTATTTT. As protein: CASRGQPRNLADTQYF. The full variable domain, rest sourced from reference TRBV11-1 and TRBJ2-3, is EAEVAQSPRYKITEKSQAVAFWCDPISGHATLYWYRQILGQGPELLVQFQDESVVDDSQLPKDRFSAERLKGVDSTLKIQPAELGDSAMYLCASRGQPRNLADTQYFGPGTRLTVL.

V is TRBV15 and J is TRBJ2-2; D unclear. Per germline, CDR1 LNHNV and CDR2 YYDKDF (reference sequence). V gave up 1 base and J gave up 5 bases, with 11 bases separating them. The CDR3 has 15 residues. CDR3 in DNA: TGTGCCACCAGCAGAGCTCCTGCCACAACCGGGGAGCTGTTTTTT. It codes for CATSRAPATTGELFF.